This note documents a single TCR beta chain sequence. The antigen is unknown. RNA transcripts gave rise to amplified TCR beta CDR3 regions. The HTBI primer set was used in a first-round RT-PCR of the TCR CDR3. MiXCR, applied by TCRdb to the multiplex PCR reads, yields one record per CDR3 protein. The sample comprises 550,000 to 700,000 distinct CDR3 sequences, about 15% of which are singletons, and about 4% rests with the top ten. For the diagnoses, clinical symptoms, serum thyroxine and TRAb, thyroid ultrasound and orbital computed tomography were used. PBMCs were obtained from 10 ml fresh peripheral blood. The junction had 12 bases not matched to a gene; V was cut back by 5 bases and J by 3 bases. The CDR3 covers 16 residues. This specimen comes from a study of T cells in Graves' hyperthyroidism and ophthalmopathy. Study-wide points: Most thyroid clonotypes with frequency above 0.001 were detected in blood. A model using 13 V-J features told ophthalmopathy apart from stable hyperthyroidism.

Sequences were obtained from blood. The J gene is TRBJ2-5, the V gene TRBV12-3 or TRBV12-4, with 7 bases aligning to TRBD2. This receptor was identified in a woman aged 40 to 50 with Graves' ophthalmopathy. The DNA for the CDR3 is TGTGCCAGCAGTAATTATATCTTGGGGGGGAAAGAGACCCAGTACTTC. It translates to CASSNYILGGKETQYF.